This T cell receptor beta chain was retrieved from a study of blood T cell repertoires in COVID-19. Study context: The United States, Italy and Spain provided the acute and convalescent COVID-19 samples. The analysed material was cDNA or gDNA that came from T cells, B-cell-depleted T cells, or PBMCs.

Per the original methods: By means of reference gene primer amplification, nucleated cell counts were estimated. Produced via immunoSEQ multiplex PCR; TCRdb's table is partial and in-frame only. The DNA gave D and trimming, while V, J and clone size come from that table. The table lists around 120,000 clones, around 80% of them singletons, with about 2% in the top ten. The CDR3 has 15 residues. Germline trimming cut 2 bases from V and 2 bases from J; bases unmatched to any gene: 2. Germline values: CDR1 LGHDT, CDR2 YNNKEL (reference sequence). The receptor comes from a man between 65 and 85 years old with acute or convalescent COVID-19. Sequencing was carried out using peripheral blood. The chain is built from TRBV3-1 (or the pseudogene TRBV3-2) and TRBJ2-3; 9 bases are shared with TRBD1. The CDR3 DNA sequence: TGTGCCAGCAGCCAATGGACAGGGGACACAGATACGCAGTATTTT. Its translation is CASSQWTGDTDTQYF.